The 24 T cell receptor beta chains below all came from one sample that was sequenced in a study of blood T cell repertoires in COVID-19. Some clones are missing from TCRdb's copy, which holds only in-frame ones; the method was immunoSEQ multiplex PCR. The sample has under 200,000 clones, about 85% seen once. Sequenced material: peripheral blood. All receptors derive from a woman aged 45-65 years with COVID-19, enrolled during active disease.

V and J are TRBV27 and TRBJ2-6; TRBD1 matches at 10 bases. From germline, CDR1 is MNHEY and CDR2 SMNVEV (reference sequence). The CDR3 consists of 19 residues. V gave up 4 bases and J gave up 0 bases; unmatched junction bases: 9. CDR3 amino acids: CASSSGDRGRTSGANVLTF. The CDR3 DNA reads TGTGCCAGCAGTTCCGGGGACAGGGGTAGAACCTCTGGGGCCAACGTCCTGACTTTC.

This chain connects TRBV25-1 to TRBJ1-1; TRBD1 might be the D (6 bases). The CDR3 has 13 amino acids. The germline V gene encodes CDR1 MGHDK and CDR2 SYGVNS. The ends were cut back, 6 bases at V and 0 bases at J, with 8 bases in the middle. CDR3 bases: TGTGCCAGCAGCGGACAGATGAACACTGAAGCTTTCTTT. It yields the protein CASSGQMNTEAFF.

This clone was found once. V usage is TRBV5-6 and J usage is TRBJ2-5, with D unclear. Germline loops: CDR1 SGHDT, CDR2 YYEEEE. The CDR3 spans 15 residues. The V end lost 1 base, the J end lost 5 bases, and 15 bases lay between the germline ends. CDR3 sequence (DNA): TGTGCCAGCAGCTTGATATCCAACCTCCGGGAGACCCAGTACTTC. It codes for CASSLISNLRETQYF.

V and J are TRBV7-9 and TRBJ1-4; perhaps TRBD1 as D (6 bases). This CDR3 region has 15 residues. V lost 5 bases and J lost 2, with 12 bases in between. Germline CDR1 reads SEHNR; CDR2 reads FQNEAQ (reference sequence). CDR3 protein: CASSASGATNEKLFF. CDR3 nucleotide sequence: TGTGCCAGCAGCGCCTCAGGGGCGACTAATGAAAAACTGTTTTTT.

The J gene is TRBJ2-7, the V gene TRBV28; TRBD1 aligns across 8 bases. CDR1 MDHEN and CDR2 SYDVKM come from the germline V gene. The junction had 4 bases not matched to a gene; V was cut back by 4 bases and J by 2 bases. The CDR3 consists of 14 residues. The CDR3 loop is CASSSGQGTYEQYF. The CDR3 region has the DNA TGTGCCAGCAGTTCTGGACAGGGTACCTACGAGCAGTACTTC. Full variable domain (rest looked up from reference TRBV28 and TRBJ2-7): DVKVTQSSRYLVKRTGEKVFLECVQDMDHENMFWYRQDPGLGLRLIYFSYDVKMKEKGDIPEGYSVSREKKERFSLILESASTNQTSMYLCASSSGQGTYEQYFGPGTRLTVT.

The gene calls are TRBV7-2 and TRBJ2-1; 11 positions agree with TRBD2. CDR3 length equals 16 residues. Trimming removed 6 bases from V and 5 bases from J; junction bases left unmatched: 9. From germline, CDR1 is SGHTA and CDR2 FQGNSA. The CDR3 reads CASRPLGLAGNNEQFF. The CDR3, as DNA: TGTGCCAGCAGGCCCCTCGGACTAGCGGGTAACAATGAGCAGTTCTTC.

The chain joins TRBV10-1 to TRBJ2-5; D perhaps matches TRBD1 (7 bases). Trimming took 5 bases from V and 3 from J, leaving 16 bases between them. Germline CDR1 is WNHNN and CDR2 is SYGVQD (reference sequence). There are 15 residues in the CDR3. This chain's CDR3 is CASSTGDREKETQYF. CDR3 sequence (DNA): TGCGCCAGCAGTACGGGGGACAGAGAGAAAGAGACCCAGTACTTC.

This clone was seen a few times. CDR3 sequence reads: CASSLRASNTEAFF. CDR3 coding DNA: TGTGCCAGCAGCCTCAGGGCCTCGAACACTGAAGCTTTCTTT. This chain joins TRBV11-2 and TRBJ1-1; D perhaps matches TRBD1 (5 bases). The CDR3 totals 14 residues. Trimming took 5 bases from V and 1 from J, leaving 11 bases between them. Germline CDR1 SGHAT, CDR2 FQNNGV. Full variable domain (missing parts from reference TRBV11-2 and TRBJ1-1): EAGVAQSPRYKIIEKRQSVAFWCNPISGHATLYWYQQILGQGPKLLIQFQNNGVVDDSQLPKDRFSAERLKGVDSTLKIQPAKLEDSAVYLCASSLRASNTEAFFGQGTRLTVV.

The chain joins TRBV24-1 to TRBJ1-2, with D possibly matching TRBD1 (6 bases). The V gene lost 3 bases and the J gene lost 7 bases, with 14 bases spanning the gap. The germline V gene encodes CDR1 KGHDR and CDR2 SFDVKD. There are 14 residues in the CDR3. CDR3 sequence (DNA): TGTGCCACCAGTGATGAAACAGGGAAGGGTGGCTACACCTTC. This translates into CATSDETGKGGYTF.

This chain links TRBV6-5 with TRBJ1-4; 7 bases are shared with TRBD1. This CDR3 is 14 amino acids long. CDR1 MNHEY and CDR2 SVGAGI come from the germline V gene. V shed 4 bases and J 5 bases; nucleotides not matched to a gene: 4. CDR3 protein: CASSSGTENEKLFF. The CDR3 bases are TGTGCCAGCAGTTCCGGGACAGAAAATGAAAAACTGTTTTTT.

The chain carries TRBV9 and TRBJ2-1, with TRBD2 matching over 10 bases. This CDR3 region has 15 residues. The germline gives CDR1 SGDLS, CDR2 YYNGEE. Trimming at V came to 3 bases and at J to 6 bases, leaving 6 bases not matched to a gene. CDR3 sequence reads: CASSGTLAGGNEQFF. The CDR3 bases are TGTGCCAGCAGCGGAACTTTAGCGGGGGGCAATGAGCAGTTCTTC.

This rearrangement joins TRBV7-3 to TRBJ2-3, with 11 bases aligning to TRBD2. Germline CDR1 reads SGHTA; CDR2 reads FQGTGA. CDR3 length: 16 residues. J gave up 2 bases and V 4 bases, and 5 bases lay outside the gene matches. The chain's CDR3 is CASSSELAGVTDTQYF. The DNA for the CDR3 is TGTGCCAGCAGCTCAGAACTAGCGGGAGTCACAGATACGCAGTATTTT.

The chain carries TRBV6-2 or TRBV6-3 and TRBJ2-7, with TRBD2 as a possible D gene (6 bases). Germline values: CDR1 MNHEY, CDR2 SVGEGT. Trimming took off 7 bases at V and 2 bases at J, with 21 bases between the two ends. The CDR3 is 16 residues long. The CDR3 reads CASNPRGRGWTYEQYF. The CDR3 region has the DNA TGTGCCAGCAACCCGCGAGGCCGGGGGTGGACCTACGAGCAGTACTTC.

The chain has TRBV7-6 and TRBJ2-7, with TRBD1 matching over 9 bases. Germline values: CDR1 SGHVS, CDR2 FNYEAQ. The CDR3 is 17 amino acids. V lost 0 bases to trimming and J lost 0 bases; unmatched junction nucleotides: 6. The CDR3 bases are TGTGCCAGCAGCTTAGCGCAGGGGGACAGGGCCTCCTACGAGCAGTACTTC. It translates to CASSLAQGDRASYEQYF.

The V call is TRBV4-1, the J call TRBJ1-2, with 9 positions matching TRBD1. The CDR3 sequence is 15 residues long. Trimming at V came to 5 bases and at J to 6 bases, leaving 10 bases not matched to a gene. Germline CDR1 and CDR2: MGHRA and YSYEKL. CDR3 nucleotides: TGCGCCAGCAGCTCCCCGGGGACAGGGTGGGATGGCTACACCTTC. It is translated as CASSSPGTGWDGYTF.

The rearrangement joins TRBV13 to TRBJ2-5, with 11 bases aligning to TRBD2. Per the germline V gene, CDR1 is PRHDT and CDR2 is FYEKMQ (reference sequence). V was pared by 7 bases and J by 5 bases, with 9 bases of the junction left unmatched. The CDR3 totals 15 residues. The CDR3 loop is CASNRLAGSGETQYF. DNA of the CDR3: TGTGCCAGCAACCGACTAGCGGGGTCGGGGGAGACCCAGTACTTC.

The chain has TRBV6-2 or TRBV6-3 and TRBJ1-6; 8 nucleotides agree with TRBD1. Trimming cost V 1 base and J 3 bases; bases outside gene matches: 8. Germline V CDR1 and CDR2: MNHEY, SVGEGT. The CDR3 length is 18 residues. Written as DNA, the CDR3 is TGTGCCAGCAGTTACTTCGGACAGGGAGAACACTATAATTCACCCCTCCACTTT. This sequence encodes CASSYFGQGEHYNSPLHF.

The rearrangement joins TRBV2 to TRBJ1-1; a possible D gene is TRBD1 (5 bases). The CDR3 spans 14 residues. Trimming left V 10 bases short and J 6 bases short, with 21 bases between. From germline, CDR1 is SNHLY and CDR2 FYNNEI. This CDR3 is CAIPIGGEGAEAFF. As DNA, the CDR3 is TGTGCCATCCCGATCGGAGGGGAAGGGGCTGAAGCTTTCTTT.

In its sample, this clone was seen once. The rearrangement joins TRBV5-8 to TRBJ1-1; possible D gene TRBD1, 5 bases. The CDR3 is made up of 12 amino acids. Looked up from germline, CDR1 is SGHTS and CDR2 is YDEGEE. Trimming removed 0 bases at V and 8 bases at J, with 8 bases between. The CDR3 loop is CASSLGGREAFF. DNA for the CDR3: TGTGCCAGCAGCTTGGGGGGCCGGGAAGCTTTCTTT.

This chain connects TRBV5-6 to TRBJ2-5, with TRBD2 matching 14 bases. CDR3 size: 15 residues. CDR1 and CDR2 from the germline V gene are SGHDT and YYEEEE. Trimming took 4 bases from V and 5 from J; bases not matched to a gene: 4. The CDR3 region is CASSRTSGGPETQYF. The DNA of the CDR3 is TGTGCCAGCAGCAGGACTAGCGGGGGGCCGGAGACCCAGTACTTC.

J is TRBJ2-7 and V is TRBV30; tentative D call: TRBD1 (6 bases). The CDR3 is made up of 14 amino acids. V was pared by 5 bases and J by 1 base, with 15 bases between. The germline V gene has CDR1 GTSNPN and CDR2 SVGIG (reference sequence). CDR3 loop: CAWEFTTGSYEQYF. CDR3 nucleotides: TGTGCCTGGGAGTTTACGACAGGATCCTACGAGCAGTACTTC.

The chain recombines TRBV2 with TRBJ1-5; D unresolved. Germline V lookup: CDR1 SNHLY, CDR2 FYNNEI. This CDR3 is 14 amino acids long. V was trimmed by 2 bases and J by 9 bases, leaving 14 bases between them. The CDR3 nucleotides are TGTGCCAGCAGTGAAAGCAGTGCCCCAGGGCCCCAGCATTTT. This translates into CASSESSAPGPQHF.

The chain employs TRBV28 and TRBJ2-1; 7 nucleotides line up with TRBD2. V shed 6 bases and J 1 base; nucleotides not matched to a gene: 9. Germline V lookup: CDR1 MDHEN, CDR2 SYDVKM. The CDR3 is 16 amino acids. In DNA, the CDR3 is TGTGCCAGCAGCCCCCCCTGGGGGGGTTCCTACAATGAGCAGTTCTTC. Translating it yields CASSPPWGGSYNEQFF.

The V and J genes are TRBV11-3 and TRBJ2-5, with D unresolved. Looked up from germline, CDR1 is SGHNT and CDR2 is YENEEA. Trimming removed 0 bases at V and 5 bases at J, with 10 bases between. The CDR3 contains 14 residues. CDR3 in amino acids: CASSLDSPRETQYF. CDR3 nucleotides: TGTGCCAGCAGCTTAGATAGTCCCAGGGAGACCCAGTACTTC.